This passage covers 16 T cell receptor beta chains from one sample sequenced in a study of blood T cell repertoires in COVID-19 (TCRdb year 2020). Libraries were built with the immunoSEQ multiplex PCR assay. TCRdb carries this immuneACCESS record with in-frame sequences only. Its versions omit some clonotypes, under half of them owing to an unresolved V gene in the studies checked, with the rest unexplained. Recorded for this sample are around 190,000 clones; around 87% of them occurred a single time. 20% to 25% of the sample belongs to the ten largest clones. Sequencing input: PBMCs or T cells enriched from blood (not recorded which). The source of these receptors is a woman in her 40s in a cohort exposed to, infected with or recovered from COVID-19 (not recorded which).

V and J are TRBV27 and TRBJ2-5, with a possible D match to TRBD1 (6 bases). The CDR3 covers 15 residues. The germline V gene encodes CDR1 MNHEY and CDR2 SMNVEV (reference sequence). V was pared by 1 base and J by 5 bases, with 14 bases between. The CDR3 here is CASSLYAGVVETQYF. Here the CDR3 DNA reads TGTGCCAGCAGTTTATACGCAGGGGTGGTGGAGACCCAGTACTTC.

The chain couples TRBV5-1 to TRBJ2-5; tentatively, D is TRBD1 (5 bases). This CDR3 spans 15 amino acids. The germline V gene encodes CDR1 SGHRS and CDR2 YFSETQ. V lost 0 bases, J lost 4 bases, and 13 bases lay in between. The CDR3 nucleotides are TGCGCCAGCAGCTTGGCCAGGGAAGGTGGAGAGACCCAGTACTTC. Its protein is CASSLAREGGETQYF.

The chain combines TRBV28 with TRBJ1-4, with D hard to call. The CDR3 length is 16 residues. V was pared by 6 bases and J by 0 bases, with 14 bases between. Germline V lookup: CDR1 MDHEN, CDR2 SYDVKM. The chain's CDR3 is CASSSPTDATNEKLFF. The CDR3 bases are TGTGCCAGCAGCTCTCCCACAGATGCAACTAATGAAAAACTGTTTTTT.

The chain carries TRBV6-5 and TRBJ2-6; no reliable D call. Germline V gives CDR1 MNHEY, CDR2 SVGAGI. There are 15 residues in the CDR3. The V end was cut by 6 bases, the J end by 0 bases, with 9 bases between. CDR3 protein: CASSERSSGANVLTF. CDR3 DNA sequence: TGTGCCAGCAGCGAGAGGAGCTCTGGGGCCAACGTCCTGACTTTC.

V is TRBV10-1 and J is TRBJ2-4; possible D gene TRBD1, 6 bases. Trimming took 10 bases from V and 5 from J, leaving 18 bases between them. The V gene's germline CDR1 is WNHNN and CDR2 SYGVQD (reference sequence). This CDR3 region has 14 residues. CDR3 coding DNA: TGCGCCAACGGACAGCCGCCAGGGGAAAACATTCAGTACTTC. Amino acid sequence: CANGQPPGENIQYF.

The chain employs TRBV4-1 and TRBJ2-1; TRBD2 might be the D (7 bases). This CDR3 comprises 17 residues. Germline assignment: CDR1 MGHRA and CDR2 YSYEKL. V was pared by 3 bases and J by 9 bases, with 24 bases between. CDR3 in amino acids: CASSHPLRGGAMVEQFF. The CDR3 DNA reads as TGCGCCAGCAGCCACCCCCTGAGGGGGGGGGCCATGGTTGAGCAGTTCTTC.

Written as DNA, the CDR3 is TGTGCCAGCAGCCATGGGCGGGATAATGAAAAACTGTTTTTT. Translation gives CASSHGRDNEKLFF. The chain uses TRBV7-9 and TRBJ1-4; D unclear. Trimming removed 5 bases at V and 4 bases at J, with 11 bases between. Germline V gene lookup returns CDR1 SEHNR and CDR2 FQNEAQ (reference sequence). The CDR3 runs to 14 residues.

V usage is TRBV5-1 and J usage is TRBJ1-5; 9 bases fit TRBD1. The CDR3 covers 15 residues. V dropped 2 bases and J dropped 2; count of bases not matched to a gene: 2. Germline lookup yields CDR1 SGHRS and CDR2 YFSETQ. In nucleotides, the CDR3 is TGCGCCAGCAGCTTAACAGGGGGCGGCAATCAGCCCCAGCATTTT. Protein: CASSLTGGGNQPQHF. The complete variable domain, with remaining parts taken from reference TRBV5-1 and TRBJ1-5, reads KAGVTQTPRYLIKTRGQQVTLSCSPISGHRSVSWYQQTPGQGLQFLFEYFSETQRNKGNFPGRFSGRQFSNSRSEMNVSTLELGDSALYLCASSLTGGGNQPQHFGDGTRLSIL.

V and J are TRBV6-4 and TRBJ2-7; TRBD2 matches 16 bases. The CDR3 runs 21 residues. CDR1 and CDR2 (germline): MRHNA, SNTAGT. V shed 1 base and J 4 bases; nucleotides not matched to a gene: 16. DNA for the CDR3: TGTGCCAGCAGTGACTTCTCACCAGCCGGGACTAGCGGGAGGGCCAGGTACGAGCAGTACTTC. Translated: CASSDFSPAGTSGRARYEQYF.

V is TRBV9 and J is TRBJ2-5; 12 nucleotides match TRBD2. Trimming cost V 0 bases and J 1 base; bases outside gene matches: 13. The CDR3 is made up of 20 amino acids. Germline V CDR1 and CDR2: SGDLS, YYNGEE. The CDR3 is CASSVATETSGSTAQETQYF. CDR3 sequence (DNA): TGTGCCAGCAGCGTAGCTACTGAGACTAGCGGGAGTACCGCCCAAGAGACCCAGTACTTC.

The V and J genes are TRBV20-1 and TRBJ1-2, with unresolved D. Between the trimmed V and J ends, which lost 3 bases and 7 bases, there was a span of 9 bases. Germline-derived CDR1 and CDR2 are DFQATT and SNEGSKA (reference sequence). The CDR3 consists of 11 residues. The CDR3 is CSASLEAGYTF. The DNA of the CDR3 is TGCAGTGCTAGTTTAGAGGCTGGCTACACCTTC.

The V call is TRBV9, the J call TRBJ1-1; D might be TRBD1 (5 bases). This CDR3 spans 14 amino acids. CDR1 SGDLS and CDR2 YYNGEE come from the germline V gene. Between the trimmed V and J ends, which lost 3 bases and 4 bases, there was a span of 13 bases. CDR3 sequence reads: CASSALTGGTEAFF. The CDR3, as DNA: TGTGCCAGCAGCGCCCTTACAGGTGGCACTGAAGCTTTCTTT. The full variable domain, rest sourced from reference TRBV9 and TRBJ1-1, is DSGVTQTPKHLITATGQRVTLRCSPRSGDLSVYWYQQSLDQGLQFLIQYYNGEERAKGNILERFSAQQFPDLHSELNLSSLELGDSALYFCASSALTGGTEAFFGQGTRLTVV.

The genes are TRBV3-1 (or the pseudogene TRBV3-2) and TRBJ2-7; TRBD1 aligns across 9 bases. Germline V gene lookup returns CDR1 LGHDT and CDR2 YNNKEL (reference sequence). Trimming took 1 base from V and 1 from J; bases not matched to a gene: 2. There are 15 residues in the CDR3. Written as DNA, the CDR3 is TGTGCCAGCAGCCAAGCGGGACAGGGATCCTACGAGCAGTACTTC. Translating gives CASSQAGQGSYEQYF.

The J gene is TRBJ1-2, the V gene TRBV9; perhaps TRBD1 as D (5 bases). V was trimmed by 4 bases and J by 0 bases, leaving 13 bases between them. The germline V gene has CDR1 SGDLS and CDR2 YYNGEE. The CDR3 extends over 15 amino acids. CDR3 DNA sequence: TGTGCCAGCAGCACTGGGGGGGATGCTAACTATGGCTACACCTTC. This encodes CASSTGGDANYGYTF. The variable domain in full, completed from reference TRBV9 and TRBJ1-2, reads DSGVTQTPKHLITATGQRVTLRCSPRSGDLSVYWYQQSLDQGLQFLIQYYNGEERAKGNILERFSAQQFPDLHSELNLSSLELGDSALYFCASSTGGDANYGYTFGSGTRLTVV.

The chain joins TRBV5-1 to TRBJ1-6, with TRBD1 matching 9 bases. The length of the CDR3 is 16 residues. With V trimmed by 5 bases and J by 5 bases, 8 bases remained unmatched. Germline V gene lookup returns CDR1 SGHRS and CDR2 YFSETQ. The CDR3 region is CASSLAQGADNSPLHF. The CDR3 region has the DNA TGCGCCAGCAGTTTAGCACAGGGGGCCGATAATTCACCCCTCCACTTT. Full variable domain (remainder filled in from reference TRBV5-1 and TRBJ1-6): KAGVTQTPRYLIKTRGQQVTLSCSPISGHRSVSWYQQTPGQGLQFLFEYFSETQRNKGNFPGRFSGRQFSNSRSEMNVSTLELGDSALYLCASSLAQGADNSPLHFGNGTRLTVT.

The rearrangement links TRBV4-1 to TRBJ2-1; 9 nucleotides line up with TRBD2. This CDR3 is 16 amino acids long. Germline values: CDR1 MGHRA, CDR2 YSYEKL. J lost 6 bases, V lost 4 bases, and 10 bases had no gene match. The CDR3 DNA is TGCGCCAGCAGCCTACCCCGGGGCGGGAGGGCCAATGAGCAGTTCTTC. Amino acids: CASSLPRGGRANEQFF.